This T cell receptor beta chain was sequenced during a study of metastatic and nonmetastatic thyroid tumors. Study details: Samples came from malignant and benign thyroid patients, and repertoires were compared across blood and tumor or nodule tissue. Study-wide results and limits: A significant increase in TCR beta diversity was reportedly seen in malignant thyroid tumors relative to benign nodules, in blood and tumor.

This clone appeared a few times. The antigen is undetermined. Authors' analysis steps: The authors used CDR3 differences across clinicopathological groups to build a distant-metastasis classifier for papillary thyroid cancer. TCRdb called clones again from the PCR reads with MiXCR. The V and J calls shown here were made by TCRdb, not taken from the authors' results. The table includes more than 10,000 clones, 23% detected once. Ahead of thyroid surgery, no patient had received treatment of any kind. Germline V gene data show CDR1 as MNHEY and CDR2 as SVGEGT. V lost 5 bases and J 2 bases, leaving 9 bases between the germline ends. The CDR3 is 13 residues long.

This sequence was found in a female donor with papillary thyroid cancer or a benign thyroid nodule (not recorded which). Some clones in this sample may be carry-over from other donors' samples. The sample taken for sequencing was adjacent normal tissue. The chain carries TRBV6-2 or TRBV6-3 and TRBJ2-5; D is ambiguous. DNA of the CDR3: TGTGCCAGCAGTAAACTAACTCAAGAGACCCAGTACTTC. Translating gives CASSKLTQETQYF.